Below are 19 T cell receptor beta chains sequenced from a single sample in a study of T cell responses to AZD1222 COVID-19 vaccine. Libraries were prepared by immunoSEQ multiplex PCR; TCRdb keeps only in-frame clonotypes and omits some of them. The sample lists approximately 85,000 clones, 70% to 90% occurring once. The material was peripheral blood, obtained on day 0 of AZD1222 vaccination. Receptor source: an adult in good health.

DNA of the CDR3: TGTGCCAGCAGAAACGACGGAACAGCTAATGAAAAACTGTTTTTT. This sequence encodes CASRNDGTANEKLFF. V gene TRBV6-5 combines with J gene TRBJ1-4; the D is unclear. Trimming took off 6 bases at V and 3 bases at J, with 14 bases between the two ends. CDR1 and CDR2 from the germline V gene are MNHEY and SVGAGI. This CDR3 has 15 amino acids.

The rearrangement links TRBV6-2 or TRBV6-3 to TRBJ2-7, with 7 nucleotides matching TRBD1. The CDR3 runs 13 residues. Trimming took 5 bases from V and 4 from J; bases not matched to a gene: 5. Germline assignment: CDR1 MNHEY and CDR2 SVGEGT. The CDR3 protein is CASSIPGGYEQYF. The CDR3 bases are TGTGCCAGCAGTATACCAGGGGGATACGAGCAGTACTTC.

The rearrangement links TRBV11-1 to TRBJ2-3; tentative D call: TRBD1 (6 bases). The CDR3 totals 14 residues. V shed 6 bases and J shed 0 bases, with 10 bases lying between them. Germline loops: CDR1 SGHAT, CDR2 FQDESV (reference sequence). CDR3 loop: CASRGDTSTDTQYF. CDR3 nucleotides: TGTGCCAGCAGAGGGGACACTAGCACAGATACGCAGTATTTT.

The gene calls are TRBV5-4 and TRBJ1-3; D may be TRBD1 (5 bases). Trimming left V 0 bases short and J 2 bases short, with 9 bases between. This CDR3 has 15 amino acids. Germline CDR1 and CDR2: SGHNT and YYREEE (reference sequence). In DNA, the CDR3 is TGTGCCAGCAGCTTGGACCCGACAGCTGGAAACACCATATATTTT. This sequence encodes CASSLDPTAGNTIYF.

The chain links TRBV7-8 to TRBJ1-2; D is perhaps TRBD1 (6 bases). Germline values: CDR1 SGHVS, CDR2 FQNEAQ. V dropped 2 bases and J dropped 9 bases, with 13 bases sitting between them. This CDR3 has 13 amino acids. The CDR3 coding sequence is TGTGCCAGCAGCTTACCGCAGACAGGACGCTACACCTTC. This encodes CASSLPQTGRYTF. The complete variable domain, with remaining parts taken from reference TRBV7-8 and TRBJ1-2, reads GAGVSQSPRYKVAKRGQDVALRCDPISGHVSLFWYQQALGQGPEFLTYFQNEAQLDKSGLPSDRFFAERPEGSVSTLKIQRTQQEDSAVYLCASSLPQTGRYTFGSGTRLTVV.

This chain links TRBV5-6 with TRBJ2-1, with 13 bases matching TRBD2. The J segment lost 6 bases and the V segment lost 2 bases, leaving 5 bases of the junction unmatched. Germline loops: CDR1 SGHDT, CDR2 YYEEEE. There are 16 residues in the CDR3. The CDR3 is CASSFRTSGRVNEQFF. DNA of the CDR3: TGTGCCAGCAGCTTTCGGACTAGCGGGAGAGTCAATGAGCAGTTCTTC. The full variable domain, completed using reference TRBV5-6 and TRBJ2-1, is DAGVTQSPTHLIKTRGQQVTLRCSPKSGHDTVSWYQQALGQGPQFIFQYYEEEERQRGNFPDRFSGHQFPNYSSELNVNALLLGDSALYLCASSFRTSGRVNEQFFGPGTRLTVL.

This clone was picked up one time. This chain joins TRBV10-3 and TRBJ1-2; no clear D. V dropped 2 bases and J dropped 5 bases, with 9 bases sitting between them. Germline V CDR1 and CDR2: ENHRY, SYGVKD. This CDR3 is 13 amino acids long. This CDR3 reads CAISETEKYGYTF. As DNA, the CDR3 is TGTGCCATCAGTGAGACAGAGAAGTATGGCTACACCTTC.

The genes are TRBV28 and TRBJ2-3; no definite D call. This CDR3 is built from 15 residues. Germline V gene data show CDR1 as MDHEN and CDR2 as SYDVKM. V dropped 1 base and J dropped 0 bases, with 8 bases sitting between them. The CDR3 protein is CASSLLAISTDTQYF. In DNA form, the CDR3 reads TGTGCCAGCAGTTTATTAGCCATCAGCACAGATACGCAGTATTTT.

This clone was observed a handful of times. The V gene is TRBV6-2 or TRBV6-3, the J gene TRBJ1-6, with unresolved D. The V gene's germline CDR1 is MNHEY and CDR2 SVGEGT. The V and J ends lost 0 bases and 2 bases respectively, with 11 bases between them. The CDR3 spans 17 residues. CDR3 loop: CASSYSPGSPYNSPLHF. Written as DNA, the CDR3 is TGTGCCAGCAGTTACTCCCCAGGATCGCCCTATAATTCACCCCTCCACTTT.

With respect to this clone: A junction end diverges from the germline sequence, so it may reflect a read error. The CDR3 DNA sequence: TGTGCTAGCAGCTTAGGGCTGGGCAGGGATGAGACCCAGTACTTC. This translates into CASSLGLGRDETQYF. The chain carries TRBV7-7 and TRBJ2-5, with TRBD1 as a possible D gene (5 bases). The germline gives CDR1 SSHAT, CDR2 FNYEAQ (reference sequence). The CDR3 is 15 residues long. The variable domain in full, with the rest retrieved from reference TRBV7-7 and TRBJ2-5, is GAGVSQSPRYKVTKRGQDVTLRCDPISSHATLYWYQQALGQGPEFLTYFNYEAQPDKSGLPSDRFSAERPEGSISTLTIQRTEQRDSAMYRCASSLGLGRDETQYFGPGTRLLVL.

The chain joins TRBV9 to TRBJ1-1; D not certain. Germline CDR1 and CDR2: SGDLS and YYNGEE. Deletions cut 4 bases from V and 0 bases from J, with 7 bases between. The CDR3 contains 13 residues. The CDR3: CASSPRLNTEAFF. CDR3 DNA sequence: TGTGCCAGCAGCCCTCGGTTGAACACTGAAGCTTTCTTT.

The chain combines TRBV19 with TRBJ1-2; D gene ambiguous. CDR3 size: 13 residues. CDR1 and CDR2 (germline): LNHDA, SQIVND (reference sequence). V was clipped by 0 bases and J by 4 bases, with 6 bases between them. CDR3: CASSIDWGYGYTF. DNA of the CDR3: TGTGCCAGTAGTATAGACTGGGGCTATGGCTACACCTTC.

The V call is TRBV11-2, the J call TRBJ1-1; 7 nucleotides line up with TRBD1. This CDR3 region has 15 residues. Germline CDR1 is SGHAT and CDR2 is FQNNGV. V lost 5 bases and J lost 0; bases outside the gene matches: 6. The CDR3 protein is CASSRGGRVNTEAFF. The CDR3 bases are TGTGCCAGCAGCCGAGGGGGCAGAGTGAACACTGAAGCTTTCTTT.

The V gene is TRBV19, the J gene TRBJ1-5; D unresolved. Germline CDR1 reads LNHDA; CDR2 reads SQIVND (reference sequence). V dropped 1 base and J dropped 0 bases, with 7 bases sitting between them. The CDR3 runs 15 residues. The CDR3 loop is CASSIVDDSNQPQHF. The CDR3 nucleotides are TGTGCCAGTAGTATAGTAGATGATAGCAATCAGCCCCAGCATTTT.

The chain has TRBV13 and TRBJ1-4; D unclear. V shed 1 base and J shed 8 bases, with 8 bases lying between them. The CDR3 has 13 amino acids. Germline CDR1 reads PRHDT; CDR2 reads FYEKMQ (reference sequence). CDR3 coding DNA: TGTGCCAGCAGCTTAGTGGGAAACGAAAAACTGTTTTTT. Protein product: CASSLVGNEKLFF.

J is TRBJ1-2 and V is TRBV27, with TRBD1 as a possible D gene (6 bases). The CDR3 totals 16 residues. From germline, CDR1 is MNHEY and CDR2 SMNVEV (reference sequence). V was shortened by 6 bases and J by 6 bases, with 23 bases between the two germline ends. For the CDR3, the DNA is TGTGCCAGCAGAGCCCCTTTAAAGACAGGTTGGAATGGCTACACCTTC. Its protein is CASRAPLKTGWNGYTF.

The V and J genes are TRBV19 and TRBJ2-7, with 9 bases identical to TRBD2. Germline CDR1 LNHDA, CDR2 SQIVND (reference sequence). This CDR3 contains 14 residues. V shed 6 bases, J shed 5 bases, and the junction held 8 bases outside the gene matches. DNA for the CDR3: TGTGCCAGTAGATCAGCGGGAGGCCCGGACGAGCAGTACTTC. Its translation: CASRSAGGPDEQYF.

This clone was seen more than once but under ten times. The CDR3 DNA reads as TGCGCCAGCAGCCCTTGGACAGGACCGAATCAGCCCCAGCATTTT. Residues: CASSPWTGPNQPQHF. The rearrangement uses TRBV4-1 and TRBJ1-5, with 7 bases matching TRBD1. The CDR3 sequence is 15 residues long. The V gene's germline CDR1 is MGHRA and CDR2 YSYEKL. Trimming at V came to 4 bases and at J to 4 bases, leaving 7 bases not matched to a gene.

The rearrangement joins TRBV19 to TRBJ2-1; 10 positions agree with TRBD2. The CDR3 length is 16 residues. The germline V gene has CDR1 LNHDA and CDR2 SQIVND (reference sequence). With 5 bases clipped from V and 10 bases from J, the junction kept 14 bases outside the gene matches. The CDR3 region is CASSVSSGRRAQEQFF. The CDR3 DNA is TGTGCCAGTAGTGTCTCTAGCGGGAGAAGGGCCCAGGAGCAGTTCTTC.